Listed below are T cell receptor beta chains from one sample, sequenced in a study of regulatory T cells in long-lasting Graves disease. Each CDR3 protein is one row after TCRdb ran MiXCR on the multiplex PCR reads. The sample lists 450,000 to 600,000 distinct CDR3 sequences, 15% to 20% occurring once. These data are also associated with another study on T cells in Graves' hyperthyroidism and ophthalmopathy.

This sample comprised peripheral blood mononuclear cells (PBMCs), obtained at new diagnosis, from a patient treated with antithyroid drugs. The receptor set was obtained from a man aged 35 to 55 with Graves disease. The CDR3 runs from the conserved cysteine through the conserved F or W. The D gene is left open where the match is weak. Not all rows give a size; the values are once, few, many and, for expanded clones, a class.

j_gene: TRBJ2-2; d_gene: .; v_gene: TRBV24-1; abundance: few; CDR3nt: TGTGCCACCTCTCAGGGGCTTTTGAACACCGGGGAGCTGTTTTTT; CDR3aa: CATSQGLLNTGELFF
j_gene: TRBJ2-1; d_gene: TRBD2; v_gene: TRBV9; abundance: .; CDR3nt: TGTGCCAGCAGCGTCAGAACCGGGACTACCTACAATGAGCAGTTCTTC; CDR3aa: CASSVRTGTTYNEQFF
j_gene: TRBJ1-2; d_gene: .; v_gene: TRBV14; abundance: many; CDR3nt: TGTGCCAGCAGCCAAGATAGGCCTGGAGGCTACACCTTC; CDR3aa: CASSQDRPGGYTF
j_gene: TRBJ2-1; d_gene: .; v_gene: TRBV2; abundance: many; CDR3nt: TGTGCCAGCAGTGATACGGGGTTTGAGCAGTTCTTC; CDR3aa: CASSDTGFEQFF
j_gene: TRBJ1-4; d_gene: TRBD1; v_gene: TRBV7-9; abundance: .; CDR3nt: TGTGCCAGCAGCAGAGGGACAGACGAAAAACTGTTTTTT; CDR3aa: CASSRGTDEKLFF
j_gene: TRBJ1-3; d_gene: .; v_gene: TRBV6-1; abundance: few; CDR3nt: TGTGCCAGCAGATCCCCGGGAGGGGGAAACACCATATATTTT; CDR3aa: CASRSPGGGNTIYF
j_gene: TRBJ1-2; d_gene: .; v_gene: TRBV7-2; abundance: .; CDR3nt: TGTGCCAGCAGCTTAGACCGTTGGGGTAGGGATGGCTACACCTTC; CDR3aa: CASSLDRWGRDGYTF
j_gene: TRBJ2-1; d_gene: TRBD2; v_gene: TRBV5-1; abundance: .; CDR3nt: TGCGCCAGCAGCTTGGGACTAGCGGGAATGCACAATGAGCAGTTCTTC; CDR3aa: CASSLGLAGMHNEQFF
j_gene: TRBJ1-3; d_gene: .; v_gene: TRBV5-1; abundance: many; CDR3nt: TGCGCCAGCAGGCACAGCTCTGGAAACACCATATATTTT; CDR3aa: CASRHSSGNTIYF
j_gene: TRBJ2-1; d_gene: TRBD1; v_gene: TRBV12-5; abundance: many; CDR3nt: TGTGCTAGTGGTGGTGAGGGACAGAGCTCCTACAATGAGCAGTTCTTC; CDR3aa: CASGGEGQSSYNEQFF
j_gene: TRBJ2-7; d_gene: TRBD1; v_gene: TRBV4-1; abundance: .; CDR3nt: TGCGCCAGCAGCCTACGGACAGGACCCTCCTACGAGCAGTACTTC; CDR3aa: CASSLRTGPSYEQYF
j_gene: TRBJ2-7; d_gene: .; v_gene: TRBV5-1; abundance: few; CDR3nt: TGCGCCAGCAGGACCGAGCCTCCCCAAGGAGAGCAGTACTTC; CDR3aa: CASRTEPPQGEQYF
j_gene: TRBJ2-1; d_gene: TRBD2; v_gene: TRBV12-3/TRBV12-4; abundance: few; CDR3nt: TGTGCCAGCAGTGAGGAGACTAGCGGGAGCTACAATGAGCAGTTCTTC; CDR3aa: CASSEETSGSYNEQFF
j_gene: TRBJ2-2; d_gene: TRBD2; v_gene: TRBV5-4; abundance: many; CDR3nt: TGTGCCAGCAGCTACGACAGCGGGGAGACCGGGGAGCTGTTTTTT; CDR3aa: CASSYDSGETGELFF
j_gene: TRBJ2-1; d_gene: .; v_gene: TRBV30; abundance: few; CDR3nt: TGTGCCTGGAGTGTAGCTGGATGGGAGCAGTTCTTC; CDR3aa: CAWSVAGWEQFF
j_gene: TRBJ2-4; d_gene: .; v_gene: TRBV20-1; abundance: .; CDR3nt: TGCAGTGCTAGAGTGGGGGGAGGGGGTTGGTCCAAAAACATTCAGTACTTC; CDR3aa: CSARVGGGGWSKNIQYF
j_gene: TRBJ2-1; d_gene: .; v_gene: TRBV28; abundance: many; CDR3nt: TGTGCCAGCAGTTTACCCGTACACAATGAGCAGTTCTTC; CDR3aa: CASSLPVHNEQFF
j_gene: TRBJ2-7; d_gene: TRBD1; v_gene: TRBV20-1; abundance: few; CDR3nt: TGCAGTGCTCAGGTTGGGCAGGGGGCTAGGAACGAGCAGTACTTC; CDR3aa: CSAQVGQGARNEQYF
j_gene: TRBJ2-1; d_gene: TRBD2; v_gene: TRBV3-1; abundance: many; CDR3nt: TGTGCCAGCAGTCGCAACGCCGCTAGCGGGAGCTCCTACAATGAGCAGTTCTTC; CDR3aa: CASSRNAASGSSYNEQFF
j_gene: TRBJ1-5; d_gene: TRBD1; v_gene: TRBV5-4; abundance: .; CDR3nt: TGTGCCAGCAGTATGACAGGGAGGCAGCCCCAGCATTTT; CDR3aa: CASSMTGRQPQHF
j_gene: TRBJ2-7; d_gene: .; v_gene: TRBV7-9; abundance: many; CDR3nt: TGTGCCAGCAGCCAGGTCGCGAGGGACTACGAGCAGTACTTC; CDR3aa: CASSQVARDYEQYF
j_gene: TRBJ2-2; d_gene: .; v_gene: TRBV6-5; abundance: few; CDR3nt: TGTGCCAGCAGTTACCTGGACGACACCGGGGAGCTGTTTTTT; CDR3aa: CASSYLDDTGELFF
j_gene: TRBJ2-1; d_gene: .; v_gene: TRBV28; abundance: many; CDR3nt: TGTGCCAGCAGTTTGTCCGGCCGAGGACAGAGGGACGATGAGCAGTTCTTC; CDR3aa: CASSLSGRGQRDDEQFF
j_gene: TRBJ2-4; d_gene: TRBD1; v_gene: TRBV19; abundance: .; CDR3nt: TGTGCCAGTAGTATTCCTTGGGACAGGGGTAGCATTCAGTACTTC; CDR3aa: CASSIPWDRGSIQYF
j_gene: TRBJ1-2; d_gene: .; v_gene: TRBV3-1; abundance: many; CDR3nt: TGTGCCAGCAGCCAAGCCGAGACCTCAGGACGATATGGCTACACCTTC; CDR3aa: CASSQAETSGRYGYTF
j_gene: TRBJ2-7; d_gene: .; v_gene: TRBV28; abundance: many; CDR3nt: TGTGCCAGCAGTCGCCGAATCTCCTACGAGCAGTACTTC; CDR3aa: CASSRRISYEQYF
j_gene: TRBJ2-7; d_gene: .; v_gene: TRBV11-2; abundance: many; CDR3nt: TGTGCCAGCACCACTCTCGGATACGAGCAGTACTTC; CDR3aa: CASTTLGYEQYF
j_gene: TRBJ1-2; d_gene: .; v_gene: TRBV20-1; abundance: .; CDR3nt: TGCAGTGCCCGTGACAGGCCGACAAACTATGGCTACACCTTC; CDR3aa: CSARDRPTNYGYTF
j_gene: TRBJ2-1; d_gene: .; v_gene: TRBV2; abundance: many; CDR3nt: TGTGCCAGCGGGAGGGACATTTACAATGAGCAGTTCTTC; CDR3aa: CASGRDIYNEQFF
j_gene: TRBJ2-1; d_gene: .; v_gene: TRBV9; abundance: .; CDR3nt: TGTGCCAGCAGCAGAAGAGGGGAGAGTAACAATGAGCAGTTCTTC; CDR3aa: CASSRRGESNNEQFF
j_gene: TRBJ2-7; d_gene: TRBD2; v_gene: TRBV2; abundance: many; CDR3nt: TGTGCCAGCACCCCGGGACTAGCGTACTCCTACGAGCAGTACTTC; CDR3aa: CASTPGLAYSYEQYF
j_gene: TRBJ2-7; d_gene: TRBD1; v_gene: TRBV10-3; abundance: many; CDR3nt: TGTGCCATCAGTGAGTCGGGACAGGGTCGGTACTTC; CDR3aa: CAISESGQGRYF
j_gene: TRBJ2-5; d_gene: .; v_gene: TRBV20-1; abundance: many; CDR3nt: TGCAGTGCTAGAGATGTGGCGACGGAGACCCAGTACTTC; CDR3aa: CSARDVATETQYF
j_gene: TRBJ2-2; d_gene: .; v_gene: TRBV2; abundance: many; CDR3nt: TGTGCCAGCGAATTGGACGGGGAGCTGTTTTTT; CDR3aa: CASELDGELFF
j_gene: TRBJ2-1; d_gene: .; v_gene: TRBV11-2; abundance: many; CDR3nt: TGTGCCAGCAGCCAACTGTGGAGGGTGGGTGAGCAGTTCTTC; CDR3aa: CASSQLWRVGEQFF